This T cell receptor beta chain is from a study of blood T cell repertoires in COVID-19. Enrolled during active infection, Seattle patients were then followed longitudinally. The CDR3 is made up of 18 amino acids. V was pared by 2 bases and J by 1 base, with 8 bases of the junction left unmatched. Germline V gene lookup returns CDR1 SGDLS and CDR2 YYNGEE. Assay used: immunoSEQ multiplex PCR; TCRdb lists only in-frame clones, some missing. This table holds around 310,000 clones, around 91% found once. The J gene is TRBJ2-1, the V gene TRBV9; 11 positions match TRBD2. The clonotype comes from a woman in her forties with COVID-19, enrolled during active disease. Source material: peripheral blood. CDR3 loop: CASSVTSGGSPSYNEQFF. The CDR3 DNA reads as TGTGCCAGCAGCGTCACTAGCGGGGGATCGCCGTCCTACAATGAGCAGTTCTTC.